The 18 T cell receptor beta chains listed next were all sequenced from one sample in a study of shared clonotypes between healthy human individuals (dated by TCRdb to the early 2020s). Libraries were prepared through the immunoSEQ multiplex PCR assay. TCRdb limited this immuneACCESS table to in-frame rearrangements with V and J called. A share of clones is missing; checked studies link under half to unresolved V genes, and the rest is unexplained. In all, the sample holds 2 million or so clones, and over 85% of those were seen once. Clones ranked in the top ten supply roughly 0.13% of the sample. The sample was naive CD4+ T cells sorted from blood. The cell subset or site tag for this specimen amounts to: CD45RA+ positively selected. These receptors came from a man in his late teens or twenties in good health.

The chain uses TRBV5-1 and TRBJ2-7; 7 bases are shared with TRBD1. This CDR3 spans 15 amino acids. Germline loops: CDR1 SGHRS, CDR2 YFSETQ. The V and J ends lost 0 bases and 2 bases, in that order; junction bases with no gene match: 5. CDR3 DNA: TGCGCCAGCAGCTTGGAGGCGACAGGGCCCTACGAGCAGTACTTC. Its translation is CASSLEATGPYEQYF.

J is TRBJ2-7 and V is TRBV4-1; 11 bases match TRBD2. J lost 2 bases, V lost 3 bases, and 6 bases had no gene match. This CDR3 has 16 residues. Germline V gene sequence: CDR1 MGHRA, CDR2 YSYEKL. CDR3 residues: CASSHLAGGKTYEQYF. CDR3 DNA sequence: TGCGCCAGCAGCCACCTAGCGGGGGGCAAAACCTACGAGCAGTACTTC.

The rearrangement links TRBV6-1 to TRBJ1-5; D perhaps matches TRBD1 (6 bases). Trimming stripped 3 bases from V and 3 bases from J, with 9 bases between. This CDR3 contains 14 residues. In germline, CDR1 is MNHNS, CDR2 SASEGT. The CDR3 loop is CASSETGPNQPQHF. CDR3 bases: TGTGCCAGCAGTGAGACAGGTCCCAATCAGCCCCAGCATTTT.

This clone came up a few times. CDR3 DNA: TGTGCCAGCAGTAGTTCGAACACCGGGGAGCTGTTTTTT. This gives the protein CASSSSNTGELFF. V and J are TRBV2 and TRBJ2-2; D is unclear. V was trimmed by 5 bases and J by 0 bases, leaving 4 bases between them. Germline assignment: CDR1 SNHLY and CDR2 FYNNEI. The CDR3 length is 13 residues.

The chain carries TRBV4-1 and TRBJ1-6; no firm D call. Deletions cut 0 bases from V and 9 bases from J, with 9 bases between. This CDR3 region has 14 residues. CDR1 MGHRA and CDR2 YSYEKL come from the germline V gene. CDR3 DNA sequence: TGCGCCAGCAGCCAAGATGCCAGCGGTTCACCCCTCCACTTT. Translated, it gives CASSQDASGSPLHF.

The V call is TRBV9, the J call TRBJ2-1; D possibly uses TRBD1 or TRBD2 (5 bases each). From germline, CDR1 is SGDLS and CDR2 YYNGEE. The CDR3 runs 16 residues. V lost 0 bases to trimming and J lost 8 bases, with 18 bases between them. CDR3 sequence: CASSVVTGGFLDEQFF. CDR3 sequence (DNA): TGTGCCAGCAGCGTAGTAACAGGAGGCTTTTTGGATGAGCAGTTCTTC.

This chain joins TRBV12-2 and TRBJ2-5; the listed D gene, TRBD2, was not tested against the DNA. TRBV12-2 is a pseudogene. The CDR3 loop spans 14 amino acids. DNA of the CDR3: TGTGCAAGTCGCTCGGGAGTGTACCAAGAGACCCAGTACTTC. It translates to CASRSGVYQETQYF.

This chain connects TRBV19 to TRBJ2-7; D gene ambiguous. This CDR3 has 14 residues. V lost 3 bases and J 2 bases, leaving 11 bases between the germline ends. CDR1 and CDR2 from the germline V gene are LNHDA and SQIVND (reference sequence). CDR3 coding DNA: TGTGCCAGTAGTATGACGCTCGGTACCTACGAGCAGTACTTC. It yields the protein CASSMTLGTYEQYF.

This clone was seen only once. The same CDR3 also results from other DNA sequences found in this sample. The CDR3: CASSKGQGNSGANVLTF. The CDR3 DNA reads TGTGCCAGTAGTAAAGGCCAGGGCAACTCTGGGGCCAACGTCCTGACTTTC. The V gene is TRBV19, the J gene TRBJ2-6; TRBD1 is a possible D gene (5 bases). V lost 4 bases, J lost 0 bases, and 13 bases lay in between. This CDR3 is 17 amino acids long. CDR1 and CDR2 (germline): LNHDA, SQIVND (reference sequence).

This clone was counted only a few times. Other nucleotide sequences in the sample specify the same CDR3. This chain joins TRBV2 and TRBJ1-5, with D maybe TRBD1 (5 bases). Per the germline V gene, CDR1 is SNHLY and CDR2 is FYNNEI. The CDR3 covers 14 residues. The V end was cut by 1 base, the J end by 2 bases, with 6 bases between. CDR3 coding DNA: TGTGCCAGCAGTGAAGGGGGCGGCAATCAGCCCCAGCATTTT. As protein: CASSEGGGNQPQHF.

The chain recombines TRBV7-9 with TRBJ2-2; D gene unclear. The CDR3 spans 15 residues. The V end lost 5 bases, the J end lost 5 bases, and 15 bases lay between the germline ends. Germline values: CDR1 SEHNR, CDR2 FQNEAQ (reference sequence). The CDR3 sequence: CASSKDRLGTGELFF. As DNA, the CDR3 is TGTGCCAGCAGCAAGGACCGCCTAGGGACCGGGGAGCTGTTTTTT.

This chain links TRBV19 with TRBJ2-1; possibly TRBD2 for D (6 bases). CDR3 length equals 14 residues. Trimming removed 7 bases from V and 0 bases from J, with 10 bases in between. The germline V gene encodes CDR1 LNHDA and CDR2 SQIVND (reference sequence). Here the CDR3 reads CASMEGSSYNEQFF. CDR3 in DNA: TGTGCCAGTATGGAGGGGAGCTCCTACAATGAGCAGTTCTTC.

The chain links TRBV2 to TRBJ2-7; a possible D gene is TRBD1 (7 bases). The V and J ends lost 8 bases and 4 bases respectively, with 15 bases between them. The CDR3 is 13 amino acids. Germline CDR1 reads SNHLY; CDR2 reads FYNNEI. The CDR3 here is CASGRRGLYEQYF. For the CDR3, the DNA is TGTGCCAGCGGGAGGAGGGGGCTTTACGAGCAGTACTTC.

The rearrangement links TRBV7-8 to TRBJ2-1, with 12 nucleotides matching TRBD2. Germline CDR1 and CDR2: SGHVS and FQNEAQ. This CDR3 region has 16 residues. V shed 10 bases and J 5 bases; nucleotides not matched to a gene: 12. Here the CDR3 DNA reads TGTGCCACCTCGAACTATCTAGCGGGAGGGAACAATGAGCAGTTCTTC. It specifies CATSNYLAGGNNEQFF.

The rearrangement uses TRBV2 and TRBJ1-4; D not resolved. Germline-derived CDR1 and CDR2 are SNHLY and FYNNEI. The CDR3 has 16 amino acids. The germline V and J ends were trimmed by 3 bases and 0 bases, with 11 bases remaining between them. The CDR3 spells CASSDVILATNEKLFF. The CDR3 DNA is TGTGCCAGCAGTGACGTAATACTTGCAACTAATGAAAAACTGTTTTTT.

This clone was seen a single time. The rearrangement uses TRBV2 and TRBJ2-3; TRBD1 matches 9 bases. The CDR3 is 17 residues long. The V gene's germline CDR1 is SNHLY and CDR2 FYNNEI. With V trimmed by 3 bases and J by 2 bases, 9 bases remained unmatched. The CDR3 DNA sequence: TGTGCCAGCAGTGACCCTTTAACAGGGGGCAACACAGATACGCAGTATTTT. It specifies CASSDPLTGGNTDTQYF.

V usage is TRBV18 and J usage is TRBJ1-4; D unclear. From germline, CDR1 is KGHSH and CDR2 LQKENI. The length of the CDR3 is 13 residues. V gave up 2 bases and J gave up 6 bases, with 7 bases separating them. Here the CDR3 DNA reads TGTGCCAGCTCACCATCCTTGGATGAAAAACTGTTTTTT. Its protein is CASSPSLDEKLFF.

This chain joins TRBV2 and TRBJ1-1; the D is unclear. Looked up from germline, CDR1 is SNHLY and CDR2 is FYNNEI. V dropped 7 bases and J dropped 11 bases, with 14 bases sitting between them. CDR3 length: 11 residues. This chain's CDR3 is CASKRTADAFF. The CDR3 DNA reads TGTGCCAGCAAACGGACGGCGGATGCTTTCTTT.